These 20 T cell receptor beta chains originate from one sample sequenced in a study of blood T cell repertoires in COVID-19. The table came from immunoSEQ multiplex PCR; TCRdb's copy has only in-frame clones and leaves some out. Of about 250,000 clones listed, around 82% were seen once; the top ten hold 4.9%. The sample was peripheral blood. The receptors were gathered from a woman older than 75 with active or convalescent COVID-19.

The chain employs TRBV28 and TRBJ2-7; the D is unclear. CDR3 length equals 12 residues. V was clipped by 5 bases and J by 0 bases, with 5 bases between them. Per germline, CDR1 MDHEN and CDR2 SYDVKM. CDR3: CASSGSSYEQYF. In nucleotides, the CDR3 is TGTGCCAGCAGTGGTAGCTCCTACGAGCAGTACTTC.

This clone was counted once. The rearrangement links TRBV5-6 to TRBJ2-3, with TRBD2 identical over 11 bases. The CDR3 length is 16 residues. Unmatched junction bases numbered 2, after V lost 2 bases and J lost 0 bases. In germline, CDR1 is SGHDT, CDR2 YYEEEE. This chain's CDR3 is CASSFRLAGSTDTQYF. CDR3 DNA sequence: TGTGCCAGCAGCTTTAGACTAGCGGGGAGCACAGATACGCAGTATTTT. Looking up the rest from reference TRBV5-6 and TRBJ2-3 gives the full variable domain: DAGVTQSPTHLIKTRGQQVTLRCSPKSGHDTVSWYQQALGQGPQFIFQYYEEEERQRGNFPDRFSGHQFPNYSSELNVNALLLGDSALYLCASSFRLAGSTDTQYFGPGTRLTVL.

The J gene is TRBJ1-6, the V gene TRBV30, with 9 bases fitting TRBD1. This CDR3 contains 13 residues. V was pared by 4 bases and J by 8 bases, with 3 bases of the junction left unmatched. CDR1 is GTSNPN and CDR2 is SVGIG in the germline V gene (reference sequence). Here the CDR3 DNA reads TGTGCCTGGACTGGACAGGGGTATTCACCCCTCCACTTT. Translating gives CAWTGQGYSPLHF.

This clone was detected only a few times. V usage is TRBV10-1 and J usage is TRBJ1-6, with 9 bases that match TRBD1. Germline CDR1 is WNHNN and CDR2 is SYGVQD (reference sequence). The J segment lost 2 bases and the V segment lost 9 bases, leaving 5 bases of the junction unmatched. The CDR3 is 15 amino acids. CDR3 nucleotide sequence: TGCGCCAGTGGGACAGGGAGGGCCTATAATTCACCCCTCCACTTT. This encodes CASGTGRAYNSPLHF.

The chain couples TRBV25-1 to TRBJ1-2; 7 bases fit TRBD1. Germline CDR1 reads MGHDK; CDR2 reads SYGVNS. V lost 3 bases, J lost 4 bases, and 5 bases stayed unmatched. The CDR3 length is 14 residues. CDR3 sequence reads: CASSDSRGFYGYTF. As DNA, the CDR3 is TGTGCCAGCAGTGATTCCAGGGGGTTCTATGGCTACACCTTC.

The chain employs TRBV6-5 and TRBJ1-1, with TRBD1 as a possible D gene (5 bases). This CDR3 is 15 amino acids long. Germline CDR1 reads MNHEY; CDR2 reads SVGAGI. V gave up 0 bases and J gave up 0 bases, with 8 bases separating them. The CDR3 DNA reads TGTGCCAGCAGTTACTCGTACAGGATGAACACTGAAGCTTTCTTT. Translating it yields CASSYSYRMNTEAFF.

J is TRBJ2-5 and V is TRBV5-4; D is ambiguous. This CDR3 is built from 15 residues. V was pared by 2 bases and J by 5 bases, with 16 bases between. Germline V gene data show CDR1 as SGHNT and CDR2 as YYREEE (reference sequence). CDR3 coding DNA: TGTGCCAGCAGCTTAGGTAGCTTCTCGTCGGAGACCCAGTACTTC. Encoded protein: CASSLGSFSSETQYF.

This rearrangement joins TRBV3-1 (or the pseudogene TRBV3-2) to TRBJ2-7; D possibly corresponds to TRBD2 (6 bases). The V gene lost 3 bases and the J gene lost 1 base, with 10 bases spanning the gap. Per the germline V gene, CDR1 is LGHDT and CDR2 is YNNKEL (reference sequence). The CDR3 spans 14 residues. The CDR3 sequence is CASSQRRESYEQYF. As DNA, the CDR3 is TGTGCCAGCAGCCAGCGCCGGGAGTCCTACGAGCAGTACTTC.

The chain has TRBV18 and TRBJ2-7; weak D call: TRBD2 (6 bases). Trimming took off 3 bases at V and 0 bases at J, with 15 bases between the two ends. The CDR3 contains 16 residues. Germline V gene sequence: CDR1 KGHSH, CDR2 LQKENI. The DNA of the CDR3 is TGTGCCAGCTCACCGCCTGGAGGGTTTCCCTCCTACGAGCAGTACTTC. It is translated as CASSPPGGFPSYEQYF. The full variable domain, rest sourced from reference TRBV18 and TRBJ2-7, is NAGVMQNPRHLVRRRGQEARLRCSPMKGHSHVYWYRQLPEEGLKFMVYLQKENIIDESGMPKERFSAEFPKEGPSILRIQQVVRGDSAAYFCASSPPGGFPSYEQYFGPGTRLTVT.

The chain couples TRBV6-2 or TRBV6-3 to TRBJ2-1; 9 nucleotides agree with TRBD2. This CDR3 comprises 15 residues. CDR1 and CDR2 from the germline V gene are MNHEY and SVGEGT. The ends lost 4 bases at V and 2 bases at J; junction bases unmatched: 3. CDR3 sequence reads: CASSFRLAAYNEQFF. CDR3 nucleotides: TGTGCCAGCAGTTTTCGACTAGCGGCCTACAATGAGCAGTTCTTC.

In its sample, this clone was seen once. V gene TRBV27 combines with J gene TRBJ2-5; perhaps TRBD1 as D (6 bases). CDR3 length equals 13 residues. Germline lookup yields CDR1 MNHEY and CDR2 SMNVEV (reference sequence). Between the trimmed V and J ends, which lost 5 bases and 4 bases, there was a span of 11 bases. The CDR3 is CASSKQGRETQYF. In nucleotides, the CDR3 is TGTGCCAGCAGTAAACAGGGTAGAGAGACCCAGTACTTC.

J is TRBJ1-1 and V is TRBV7-9; D not resolved. CDR3 length equals 15 residues. Trimming took 8 bases from V and 1 from J, leaving 17 bases between them. Germline CDR1 is SEHNR and CDR2 is FQNEAQ (reference sequence). CDR3 DNA sequence: TGTGCCAGCTTCCCTTGGCTAGTTGGGAACACTGAAGCTTTCTTT. Translation: CASFPWLVGNTEAFF.

V is TRBV5-6 and J is TRBJ2-6, with D possibly matching TRBD2 (5 bases). V lost 2 bases and J lost 0, with 6 bases in between. From germline, CDR1 is SGHDT and CDR2 YYEEEE. The CDR3 is made up of 15 amino acids. This chain's CDR3 is CASSLGLSGANVLTF. The CDR3 region has the DNA TGTGCCAGCAGCTTAGGACTCTCTGGGGCCAACGTCCTGACTTTC.

The genes are TRBV29-1 and TRBJ1-1; D remains ambiguous. V was clipped by 4 bases and J by 0 bases, with 9 bases between them. The germline V gene encodes CDR1 SQVTM and CDR2 ANQGSEA. This CDR3 is built from 13 residues. In DNA, the CDR3 is TGCAGCGTTGCGGGGAACATGAACACTGAAGCTTTCTTT. This gives the protein CSVAGNMNTEAFF.

This chain links TRBV5-1 with TRBJ2-7; 10 bases line up with TRBD1. The length of the CDR3 is 14 residues. Unmatched junction bases numbered 3, after V lost 0 bases and J lost 6 bases. Germline V gene lookup returns CDR1 SGHRS and CDR2 YFSETQ. CDR3 in DNA: TGCGCCAGCAGCTTGGGGACAGGGGGTCTCGAGCAGTACTTC. It encodes CASSLGTGGLEQYF.

V and J are TRBV5-1 and TRBJ1-6; no clear D. The ends were cut back, 2 bases at V and 8 bases at J, with 11 bases in the middle. The germline V gene has CDR1 SGHRS and CDR2 YFSETQ. This CDR3 comprises 14 residues. CDR3 sequence: CASSLNSQYSPLHF. CDR3 DNA sequence: TGCGCCAGCAGCTTAAACAGCCAATATTCACCCCTCCACTTT.

The rearrangement uses TRBV15 and TRBJ2-1; 8 bases are a match to TRBD1. The V and J ends lost 1 base and 4 bases, in that order; junction bases with no gene match: 3. Germline V gene data show CDR1 as LNHNV and CDR2 as YYDKDF (reference sequence). This CDR3 region has 15 residues. The CDR3 nucleotides read TGTGCCACCAGCAGAGGACAGGGGCCATACAATGAGCAGTTCTTC. Protein product: CATSRGQGPYNEQFF. Full variable domain (outside the CDR3, taken from reference TRBV15 and TRBJ2-1): DAMVIQNPRYQVTQFGKPVTLSCSQTLNHNVMYWYQQKSSQAPKLLFHYYDKDFNNEADTPDNFQSRRPNTSFCFLDIRSPGLGDTAMYLCATSRGQGPYNEQFFGPGTRLTVL.

The genes are TRBV19 and TRBJ1-5; 8 positions agree with TRBD1. The CDR3 is 15 amino acids. Germline V gene data show CDR1 as LNHDA and CDR2 as SQIVND (reference sequence). The V and J ends lost 6 bases and 0 bases, in that order; junction bases with no gene match: 4. CDR3 DNA sequence: TGTGCCAGTAGGACGACAGGGGATAGCAATCAGCCCCAGCATTTT. Its protein is CASRTTGDSNQPQHF. The whole variable domain, filled in from reference TRBV19 and TRBJ1-5, reads DGGITQSPKYLFRKEGQNVTLSCEQNLNHDAMYWYRQDPGQGLRLIYYSQIVNDFQKGDIAEGYSVSREKKESFPLTVTSAQKNPTAFYLCASRTTGDSNQPQHFGDGTRLSIL.

This clone was detected only a few times. The chain has TRBV5-1 and TRBJ2-3; D is uncertain. Germline V gives CDR1 SGHRS, CDR2 YFSETQ. The ends were cut back, 4 bases at V and 4 bases at J, with 10 bases in the middle. The CDR3 is 13 amino acids. CDR3 amino acids: CASSALLADTQYF. CDR3 DNA sequence: TGCGCCAGCAGCGCGCTTCTTGCAGATACGCAGTATTTT.

The rearrangement links TRBV7-8 to TRBJ2-1; 12 nucleotides align to TRBD2. The ends lost 1 base at V and 9 bases at J; junction bases unmatched: 10. The CDR3 totals 17 residues. Germline-derived CDR1 and CDR2 are SGHVS and FQNEAQ. In nucleotides, the CDR3 is TGTGCCAGCAGCTTAGGTCGACTAGCGGGAGTGTTAAGTGAGCAGTTCTTC. Translating gives CASSLGRLAGVLSEQFF.